This TCR beta chain was sequenced for a study of identical twins. Broader study findings: Abundant beta clonotypes from cord blood had fewer insertions, unlike memory repertoires, which showed none. Findings depended on cross-sectional statistics rather than tracking the same donors.

This clonotype was seen only a few times. Its antigen is undetermined. A universal primer site came from template switching; cDNA carried unique molecular identifiers. One entry per CDR3 protein results from TCRdb running MiXCR on the 5' RACE reads. The top ten clones hold around 12% of a sample with 400,000 to 500,000 distinct CDR3 sequences, about 18% of them seen once. The trim removed 11 bases at V and 6 bases at J, leaving 13 bases unmatched. The CDR3 covers 15 residues. CDR1 and CDR2 from the germline V gene are MNHEY and SMNVEV (reference sequence). V and J are TRBV27 and TRBJ2-3; 11 bases map to TRBD2. The TCR sequence derives from a man aged 45-65 years in good health. Sequenced input: naive T cells sorted from blood. Written as DNA, the CDR3 is TGTGCCGGCTCGGTCCTAGCGGGAGGATCTGATACGCAGTATTTT. It codes for CAGSVLAGGSDTQYF.